This T cell receptor beta chain is drawn from a study of blood T cell repertoires in COVID-19. The protocol was immunoSEQ multiplex PCR, while the TCRdb copy is restricted to in-frame clones and leaves out a portion. The sample carries about 130,000 clones, around 73% recorded once. Participants came from roughly 24 US areas, aged about 18 to 90 years. Recovery among Cohort 3 donors was established by two negative PCRs, clearance, or symptom resolution. V was shortened by 2 bases and J by 11 bases, with 9 bases between the two germline ends. Germline loops: CDR1 SNHLY, CDR2 FYNNEI. This CDR3 region has 11 residues.

Sample: PBMCs or T cells enriched from blood (not recorded which). The chain uses TRBV2 and TRBJ1-1, with D uncertain. This clonotype was sampled from a woman aged 45-65 years who had recovered from COVID-19. CDR3 coding DNA: TGTGCCAGCAGTGAACGGGGAGGTGCTTTCTTT. Its protein is CASSERGGAFF.